This TCR beta chain is from a study of radiation and T cells in renal cell carcinoma. Study-wide findings and caveats: From baseline, blood top tumor clonotypes peaked at 2 weeks post-radiation.

Assay: immunoSEQ multiplex PCR; the TCRdb copy retains only in-frame clones and omits some. Of 140,000 to 150,000 clones in the sample, about 87% were seen once. V was cut by 8 bases and J by 0 bases, with 8 bases left in between. The V gene's germline CDR1 is MDHEN and CDR2 SYDVKM. CDR3 length equals 13 residues. About this clone itself: Antigen: not known.

The time point here: baseline pretreatment blood. Stated treatment: 15 Gy SBRT to primary tumor, nephrectomy 4 weeks later. After SBRT, blood was collected at 2 and 4 weeks, plus baseline. The source is a woman between 65 and 79 years old with renal cell carcinoma. The starting material was blood, obtained from a patient whose treatment included radiotherapy and nephrectomy. The gene calls are TRBV28 and TRBJ1-5, with D uncertain. CDR3 sequence (DNA): TGTGCCAGCTCTGTTCTTAGCAATCAGCCCCAGCATTTT. It specifies CASSVLSNQPQHF.